The 11 T cell receptor beta chains below come from one sample, sequenced in a study of blood T cell repertoires in COVID-19. Clones were sequenced by immunoSEQ multiplex PCR, and TCRdb holds only the in-frame ones, with some missing. The sample lists under 250,000 clones; 80% to 90% were seen once. Sequencing was done on a sample of PBMCs or T cells enriched from blood (not recorded which). These receptors were obtained from a woman in her twenties or thirties who had been exposed to COVID-19.

The chain has TRBV7-7 and TRBJ2-5; D may be TRBD2 (6 bases). CDR1 and CDR2 (germline): SSHAT, FNYEAQ (reference sequence). Deletions cut 5 bases from V and 4 bases from J, with 26 bases between. The CDR3 is made up of 18 amino acids. For the CDR3, the DNA is TGTGCCAGCAGCCTCTCCTCCCCGGGACTGGGTAGGAGAGAGACCCAGTACTTC. Its translation: CASSLSSPGLGRRETQYF.

This clone was counted once. This sequence joins TRBV11-2 and TRBJ2-7; D perhaps matches TRBD2 (5 bases). Germline CDR1 reads SGHAT; CDR2 reads FQNNGV. V was pared by 7 bases and J by 2 bases, with 21 bases between. This CDR3 comprises 16 residues. For the CDR3, the DNA is TGTGCCAGCACCTTCTGGACTGTCGAGAGCCCCTACGAGCAGTACTTC. Protein: CASTFWTVESPYEQYF.

This clone was seen many times. This chain links TRBV27 with TRBJ2-5; a weak D match, TRBD2 (6 bases). Germline CDR1 MNHEY, CDR2 SMNVEV (reference sequence). The CDR3 covers 15 residues. V was cut by 4 bases and J by 1 base, with 13 bases left in between. The CDR3 region has the DNA TGTGCCAGCAGTTCGAAGGGACTTCCCCAAGAGACCCAGTACTTC. As protein: CASSSKGLPQETQYF.

V is TRBV19 and J is TRBJ2-1; D is ambiguous. V lost 3 bases, J lost 6 bases, and 9 bases lay in between. The CDR3 contains 13 residues. CDR1 and CDR2 from the germline V gene are LNHDA and SQIVND (reference sequence). The CDR3 DNA is TGTGCCAGTAGTATGTCGACTGTCAATGAGCAGTTCTTC. Its protein product is CASSMSTVNEQFF. Using reference TRBV19 and TRBJ2-1 for the parts outside the CDR3, the full variable domain is DGGITQSPKYLFRKEGQNVTLSCEQNLNHDAMYWYRQDPGQGLRLIYYSQIVNDFQKGDIAEGYSVSREKKESFPLTVTSAQKNPTAFYLCASSMSTVNEQFFGPGTRLTVL.

The CDR3 is CASSPGTSGALYNEQFF. CDR3 nucleotides: TGCGCCAGCAGCCCGGGGACTAGCGGAGCCCTATACAATGAGCAGTTCTTC. The chain employs TRBV5-1 and TRBJ2-1; 11 positions agree with TRBD2. Trimming removed 4 bases from V and 4 bases from J; junction bases left unmatched: 10. Germline CDR1 and CDR2: SGHRS and YFSETQ. The CDR3 consists of 17 residues.

The rearrangement joins TRBV5-1 to TRBJ2-7; 11 nucleotides align to TRBD2. The CDR3 extends over 15 amino acids. V gave up 5 bases and J gave up 4 bases; unmatched junction bases: 8. Germline lookup yields CDR1 SGHRS and CDR2 YFSETQ. CDR3 DNA sequence: TGCGCCAGCAGTTCTACTAGCGGGAGTTTATACGAGCAGTACTTC. It encodes CASSSTSGSLYEQYF.

The rearrangement joins TRBV10-3 to TRBJ2-1; 12 bases fit TRBD2. The germline V gene has CDR1 ENHRY and CDR2 SYGVKD. This CDR3 spans 14 amino acids. The J segment lost 3 bases and the V segment lost 10 bases, leaving 4 bases of the junction unmatched. Here the CDR3 DNA reads TGTGCCACCCTGGGACTAGCGGGCTACAATGAGCAGTTCTTC. Its translation: CATLGLAGYNEQFF.

The chain joins TRBV6-5 to TRBJ1-1; possibly TRBD1 for D (6 bases). The V gene lost 7 bases and the J gene lost 14 bases, with 23 bases spanning the gap. The CDR3 sequence is 13 residues long. From germline, CDR1 is MNHEY and CDR2 SVGAGI. CDR3 region: CASTRTAGAMTFF. DNA for the CDR3: TGTGCCAGCACCAGGACGGCGGGGGCAATGACGTTCTTT.

This rearrangement joins TRBV9 to TRBJ2-5; 7 bases are a match to TRBD1. V lost 2 bases, J lost 3 bases, and 4 bases stayed unmatched. Germline CDR1 is SGDLS and CDR2 is YYNGEE. The length of the CDR3 is 14 residues. Here the CDR3 reads CASSVAGTEETQYF. The CDR3, as DNA: TGTGCCAGCAGCGTGGCCGGGACAGAAGAGACCCAGTACTTC.

The chain is built from TRBV7-9 and TRBJ1-5, with 8 bases that match TRBD1. This CDR3 is 18 amino acids long. V was clipped by 2 bases and J by 0 bases; unmatched bases: 9. From germline, CDR1 is SEHNR and CDR2 FQNEAQ (reference sequence). The CDR3 here is CASSLYAGQGYSNQPQHF. CDR3 DNA sequence: TGTGCCAGCAGCTTATATGCTGGACAGGGTTATAGCAATCAGCCCCAGCATTTT. Looking up the rest from reference TRBV7-9 and TRBJ1-5 gives the full variable domain: DTGVSQNPRHKITKRGQNVTFRCDPISEHNRLYWYRQTLGQGPEFLTYFQNEAQLEKSRLLSDRFSAERPKGSFSTLEIQRTEQGDSAMYLCASSLYAGQGYSNQPQHFGDGTRLSIL.

The chain links TRBV2 to TRBJ1-5; 10 bases agree with TRBD1. V shed 3 bases, J shed 5 bases, and the junction held 4 bases outside the gene matches. This CDR3 is 15 amino acids long. Germline V gives CDR1 SNHLY, CDR2 FYNNEI. The CDR3 sequence is CASSETGGEDQPQHF. CDR3 bases: TGTGCCAGCAGTGAGACAGGGGGCGAAGATCAGCCCCAGCATTTT.